These 29 T cell receptor beta chains share one sample of origin, sequenced in a study of monozygotic twins with cystic fibrosis. Assay used: immunoSEQ multiplex PCR; TCRdb lists only in-frame clones, some missing. The sample holds about 19,000 clones; around 97% are singletons and the top ten take 1.5% to 2%. The sequencing input was blood. Receptor source: a woman in her 30s with cystic fibrosis.

The V and J genes are TRBV4-2 and TRBJ2-1; weak D call: TRBD1 (5 bases). The CDR3 covers 14 residues. Trimming stripped 1 base from V and 6 bases from J, with 10 bases between. Looked up from germline, CDR1 is LGHNA and CDR2 is YNFKEQ. CDR3 in amino acids: CASSQVGEVNEQFF. CDR3 nucleotide sequence: TGTGCCAGCAGCCAAGTAGGGGAAGTCAATGAGCAGTTCTTC.

Comments on this clone: At one end the junction does not follow the germline gene, possibly because of a read error. This chain connects TRBV5-4 to TRBJ1-2, with D perhaps matching TRBD1 (5 bases). From germline, CDR1 is SGHNT and CDR2 YYREEE (reference sequence). This CDR3 spans 12 amino acids. In DNA form, the CDR3 reads TGCGCCAGCAGCCAAGACAGCTATGGCTACACCTTC. Its protein is CASSQDSYGYTF.

This sequence joins TRBV5-6 and TRBJ1-4, with TRBD1 matching over 8 bases. CDR1 and CDR2 from the germline V gene are SGHDT and YYEEEE. With 3 bases clipped from V and 5 bases from J, the junction kept 9 bases outside the gene matches. The CDR3 sequence is 16 residues long. The CDR3 coding sequence is TGTGCCAGCAGCTCCCTCGGACAGGGTGGGAATGAAAAACTGTTTTTT. Its protein is CASSSLGQGGNEKLFF.

The chain couples TRBV23-1 to TRBJ2-2; 12 nucleotides match TRBD1. TRBV23-1 is an ORF; its function is uncertain. The V gene end was trimmed by 3 bases and the J gene end by 4 bases; junction bases not matched to a gene: 3. This CDR3 contains 16 residues. CDR3 residues: CASSQWGQGATGELFF. CDR3 nucleotides: TGCGCCAGCAGTCAGTGGGGACAGGGGGCCACCGGGGAGCTGTTTTTT.

J is TRBJ2-7 and V is TRBV5-4; TRBD1 aligns across 10 bases. The germline V gene encodes CDR1 SGHNT and CDR2 YYREEE (reference sequence). The V segment lost 3 bases and the J segment 3 bases; nucleotides outside the gene matches: 3. CDR3 length equals 14 residues. This chain's CDR3 is CASSSGTGVYEQYF. CDR3 DNA: TGTGCCAGCAGCTCCGGGACAGGGGTCTACGAGCAGTACTTC.

This rearrangement joins TRBV15 to TRBJ1-6; 7 bases map to TRBD1. V lost 5 bases, J lost 7 bases, and 11 bases stayed unmatched. Per the germline V gene, CDR1 is LNHNV and CDR2 is YYDKDF (reference sequence). The CDR3 contains 16 residues. The CDR3 region has the DNA TGTGCCACCAGCGGGGGCCAGCCAGGGGGAAATTCACCCCTCCACTTT. Translation gives CATSGGQPGGNSPLHF.

The CDR3 reads CASSSAGGDTGELFF. Written as DNA, the CDR3 is TGTGCCAGCAGCTCGGCGGGGGGGGACACCGGGGAGCTGTTTTTT. The chain recombines TRBV6-1 with TRBJ2-2; TRBD2 matches 9 bases. Germline V CDR1 and CDR2: MNHNS, SASEGT. The length of the CDR3 is 15 residues. V gave up 6 bases and J gave up 3 bases; unmatched junction bases: 5.

J is TRBJ1-1 and V is TRBV19; D uncertain. Trimming removed 7 bases from V and 1 base from J, with 16 bases in between. Germline loops: CDR1 LNHDA, CDR2 SQIVND (reference sequence). The CDR3 spans 15 residues. The CDR3 loop reads CASIEAPRGNTEAFF. The CDR3 coding sequence is TGTGCCAGTATAGAGGCACCCCGAGGGAACACTGAAGCTTTCTTT. The whole variable domain, filled in from reference TRBV19 and TRBJ1-1, reads DGGITQSPKYLFRKEGQNVTLSCEQNLNHDAMYWYRQDPGQGLRLIYYSQIVNDFQKGDIAEGYSVSREKKESFPLTVTSAQKNPTAFYLCASIEAPRGNTEAFFGQGTRLTVV.

The rearrangement uses TRBV6-6 and TRBJ2-7; TRBD1 agrees at 8 bases. Trimming took 6 bases from V and 4 from J; bases not matched to a gene: 11. Looked up from germline, CDR1 is MNHNY and CDR2 is SVGAGI (reference sequence). CDR3 length: 15 residues. CDR3: CASRPVAGGWYEQYF. The CDR3 region has the DNA TGTGCCAGCAGGCCGGTGGCAGGGGGCTGGTACGAGCAGTACTTC.

The chain is built from TRBV13 and TRBJ2-3; a weak D match, TRBD2 (5 bases). CDR3 size: 14 residues. Trimming took off 8 bases at V and 2 bases at J, with 14 bases between the two ends. The germline gives CDR1 PRHDT, CDR2 FYEKMQ (reference sequence). The CDR3 region has the DNA TGTGCCAGCCAGCGACTAACCTCCACAGATACGCAGTATTTT. Translating gives CASQRLTSTDTQYF.

V gene TRBV25-1 combines with J gene TRBJ2-2; possibly TRBD1 for D (5 bases). Germline assignment: CDR1 MGHDK and CDR2 SYGVNS. The CDR3 contains 16 residues. Trimming took 2 bases from V and 0 from J, leaving 10 bases between them. CDR3 bases: TGTGCCAGCAGTGAACACAGGTTCGCGAACACCGGGGAGCTGTTTTTT. It specifies CASSEHRFANTGELFF.

CDR3 nucleotides: TGTGCCAGCAGTGAAAGGGCAGGGGCTCCCAGCGAAAAACTGTTTTTT. It codes for CASSERAGAPSEKLFF. The gene calls are TRBV2 and TRBJ1-4; D is possibly TRBD1 (6 bases). The V and J ends lost 2 bases and 8 bases respectively, with 18 bases between them. The CDR3 runs to 16 residues. Germline V gives CDR1 SNHLY, CDR2 FYNNEI.

As regards this clone: The junction departs from germline at one end; a sequencing error may be responsible. CDR3 DNA: TGTGCTAGCAGCCCCGGACAGATCCCATACGAGCAGTACTTC. This gives the protein CASSPGQIPYEQYF. The gene calls are TRBV7-7 and TRBJ2-7; D may be TRBD1 (6 bases). The CDR3 extends over 14 amino acids. CDR1 SSHAT and CDR2 FNYEAQ come from the germline V gene (reference sequence).

The gene calls are TRBV4-3 and TRBJ1-2; 9 nucleotides align to TRBD1. The CDR3 has 15 residues. J was trimmed by 4 bases and V by 1 base; bases with no gene match: 4. Per germline, CDR1 LGHNA and CDR2 YSLEER. The chain's CDR3 is CASSQVLTGGYGYTF. Written as DNA, the CDR3 is TGCGCCAGCAGCCAAGTTTTGACAGGGGGCTATGGCTACACCTTC.

V and J are TRBV10-2 and TRBJ2-7, with no clear D. In germline, CDR1 is WSHSY, CDR2 SAAADI. The V end was cut by 2 bases, the J end by 2 bases, with 7 bases between. This CDR3 spans 13 amino acids. CDR3 DNA: TGCGCCAGCAGTGAGGGGCCCCCCTACGAGCAGTACTTC. Translated: CASSEGPPYEQYF.

This clone was counted only a few times. The chain carries TRBV29-1 and TRBJ2-1; TRBD1 aligns across 9 bases. J gave up 8 bases and V 6 bases, and 8 bases lay outside the gene matches. CDR1 and CDR2 (germline): SQVTM, ANQGSEA. The CDR3 totals 13 residues. CDR3 coding DNA: TGCAGCGTCATGACAGGGGGGCAATATGAGCAGTTCTTC. It translates to CSVMTGGQYEQFF.

As DNA, the CDR3 is TGTGCCAGCAGCCCCCCGCGGTGGAGGAACACTGAAGCTTTCTTT. This sequence encodes CASSPPRWRNTEAFF. The chain has TRBV7-9 and TRBJ1-1; no definite D call. The length of the CDR3 is 15 residues. Trimming cost V 5 bases and J 1 base, with 14 bases left between them. CDR1 is SEHNR and CDR2 is FQNEAQ in the germline V gene (reference sequence).

The rearrangement uses TRBV27 and TRBJ1-2; D unresolved. The CDR3 covers 13 residues. Germline values: CDR1 MNHEY, CDR2 SMNVEV (reference sequence). V gave up 3 bases and J gave up 6 bases, with 11 bases separating them. The CDR3 region is CASSLGPSNGYTF. Here the CDR3 DNA reads TGTGCCAGCAGTTTGGGCCCCTCGAATGGCTACACCTTC.

This chain joins TRBV16 and TRBJ1-5; 7 bases fit TRBD1. J was trimmed by 2 bases and V by 2 bases; bases with no gene match: 21. Per germline, CDR1 KGHSY and CDR2 FQNENV. The CDR3 covers 21 residues. In nucleotides, the CDR3 is TGTGCCAGCAGCCAAGGCCGACTGCCCTCACCCAGGGGGAAAGGCAATCAGCCCCAGCATTTT. Protein: CASSQGRLPSPRGKGNQPQHF.

V gene TRBV6-5 combines with J gene TRBJ2-1, with D possibly matching TRBD2 (5 bases). Trimming took off 10 bases at V and 0 bases at J, with 13 bases between the two ends. The CDR3 consists of 14 residues. Germline-derived CDR1 and CDR2 are MNHEY and SVGAGI. The CDR3: CATQTTSSYNEQFF. The CDR3 nucleotides read TGTGCCACCCAGACTACGAGCTCCTACAATGAGCAGTTCTTC.

This clone has a handful of counts. This chain joins TRBV7-8 and TRBJ2-3; 12 bases are a match to TRBD2. Germline CDR1 SGHVS, CDR2 FQNEAQ. This CDR3 is built from 16 residues. J gave up 6 bases and V 5 bases, and 9 bases lay outside the gene matches. The CDR3 nucleotides are TGTGCCAGCAGCGTAGGGACTAGCGGGCCATCCGATACGCAGTATTTT. Protein sequence: CASSVGTSGPSDTQYF.

The J gene is TRBJ2-4, the V gene TRBV11-2; D is perhaps TRBD1 (7 bases). This CDR3 contains 17 residues. Trimming took 5 bases from V and 4 from J, leaving 21 bases between them. Per the germline V gene, CDR1 is SGHAT and CDR2 is FQNNGV. The CDR3 loop reads CASSLVPRTGGKNIQYF. The CDR3 DNA follows: TGTGCCAGCAGCCTAGTCCCCCGGACAGGAGGGAAAAACATTCAGTACTTC.

J is TRBJ2-1 and V is TRBV7-2, with TRBD1 matching 7 bases. The V gene end was trimmed by 3 bases and the J gene end by 10 bases; junction bases not matched to a gene: 9. The CDR3 contains 14 residues. CDR1 is SGHTA, CDR2 FQGNSA, per germline. The CDR3 region is CASSLDNRDREQFF. The CDR3 nucleotides read TGTGCCAGCAGCTTGGATAACCGGGACAGAGAGCAGTTCTTC.

The V gene is TRBV5-1, the J gene TRBJ2-7; no reliable D call. The CDR3 length is 11 residues. CDR1 and CDR2 (germline): SGHRS, YFSETQ. V was cut by 1 base and J by 8 bases, with 7 bases left in between. The DNA of the CDR3 is TGCGCCAGCAGCTTGATAGGACAGCAGTACTTC. Translated, it gives CASSLIGQQYF.

As to this clone: One end of the junction does not line up with germline, which may come from a read error. This sequence joins TRBV5-1 and TRBJ2-5, with D perhaps TRBD2 (6 bases). The CDR3 loop spans 14 amino acids. The germline V gene encodes CDR1 SGHRS and CDR2 YFSETQ. CDR3 region: CASSPRGTQGTQYF. The CDR3 DNA follows: TGCGCCAGCAGCCCCCGCGGGACCCAAGGGACCCAGTACTTC. Full variable domain (remainder filled in from reference TRBV5-1 and TRBJ2-5): KAGVTQTPRYLIKTRGQQVTLSCSPISGHRSVSWYQQTPGQGLQFLFEYFSETQRNKGNFPGRFSGRQFSNSRSEMNVSTLELGDSALYLCASSPRGTQGTQYFGPGTRLLVL.

This clone has a single count. In DNA, the CDR3 is TGTGCCAGCAGGGACAGGGGCTTCGGGACCTACGAGCAGTACTTC. It encodes CASRDRGFGTYEQYF. J is TRBJ2-7 and V is TRBV2; 9 positions match TRBD1. Germline V gene data show CDR1 as SNHLY and CDR2 as FYNNEI. This CDR3 is built from 15 residues. V lost 6 bases and J lost 2; bases outside the gene matches: 8. The variable domain in full, with the rest retrieved from reference TRBV2 and TRBJ2-7, is EPEVTQTPSHQVTQMGQEVILRCVPISNHLYFYWYRQILGQKVEFLVSFYNNEISEKSEIFDDQFSVERPDGSNFTLKIRSTKLEDSAMYFCASRDRGFGTYEQYFGPGTRLTVT.

J is TRBJ1-3 and V is TRBV5-1, with 8 positions matching TRBD1. Germline V gene sequence: CDR1 SGHRS, CDR2 YFSETQ. The V segment lost 3 bases and the J segment 4 bases; nucleotides outside the gene matches: 3. The CDR3 covers 14 residues. CDR3 loop: CASSSGQGGNTIYF. The DNA for the CDR3 is TGCGCCAGCAGCTCCGGACAGGGCGGAAACACCATATATTTT.

The rearrangement uses TRBV13 and TRBJ1-1, with TRBD1 matching over 7 bases. V gave up 10 bases and J gave up 1 base; unmatched junction bases: 6. CDR3 size: 13 residues. CDR1 and CDR2 from the germline V gene are PRHDT and FYEKMQ (reference sequence). The DNA for the CDR3 is TGTGCCACTAAGGGGGCCTGGAACACTGAAGCTTTCTTT. Translating it yields CATKGAWNTEAFF.

The V gene is TRBV5-1, the J gene TRBJ1-1; D remains ambiguous. Germline V gives CDR1 SGHRS, CDR2 YFSETQ. The V gene lost 2 bases and the J gene lost 1 base, with 6 bases spanning the gap. The CDR3 loop spans 13 amino acids. CDR3 protein: CASSFRTNTEAFF. In DNA form, the CDR3 reads TGCGCCAGCAGCTTCCGGACGAACACTGAAGCTTTCTTT.